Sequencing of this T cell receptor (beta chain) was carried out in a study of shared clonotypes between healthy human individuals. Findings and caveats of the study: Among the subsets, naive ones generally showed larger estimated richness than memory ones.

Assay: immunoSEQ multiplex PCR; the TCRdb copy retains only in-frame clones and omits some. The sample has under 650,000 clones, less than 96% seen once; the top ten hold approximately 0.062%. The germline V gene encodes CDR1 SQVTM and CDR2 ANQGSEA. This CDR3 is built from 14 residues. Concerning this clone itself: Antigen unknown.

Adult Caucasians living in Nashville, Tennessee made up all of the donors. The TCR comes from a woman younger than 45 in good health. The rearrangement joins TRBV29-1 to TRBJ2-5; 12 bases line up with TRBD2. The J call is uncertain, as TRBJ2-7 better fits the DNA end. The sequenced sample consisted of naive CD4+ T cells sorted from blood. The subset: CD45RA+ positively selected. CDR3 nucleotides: TGCAGCGTCCCTAGCGGGAGGGGTACGGACGAGCAGTACTTC. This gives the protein CSVPSGRGTDEQYF.